This TCR beta chain was identified during a study of blood T cell repertoires in COVID-19. Study at large: Samples representing acute and convalescent COVID-19 were sourced from the United States, Italy and Spain.

CDR1 is MDHEN, CDR2 SYDVKM, per germline. V was clipped by 5 bases and J by 7 bases; unmatched bases: 16. This CDR3 contains 18 residues. Individuals drawn from approximately 26 US areas were about 18 to 100 years old. As originally analysed: Counts of nucleated cells, estimated from reference gene primer amplification, were obtained. Here immunoSEQ multiplex PCR was the method, and the copy in TCRdb shows in-frame clones only, minus some. Clone size and V and J calls were adopted from that table, with D and trimming inferred from the DNA. The sample yields 200,000 to 250,000 clones, 80% to 90% seen once.

V and J are TRBV28 and TRBJ2-1; 11 bases match TRBD2. The sample comprised PBMCs or T cells enriched from blood (not recorded which). This clonotype originated in a woman aged 40 to 50 with acute COVID-19. The CDR3 region is CASSAATRLAGGPNEQFF. CDR3 in DNA: TGTGCCAGCAGTGCCGCAACGCGCCTAGCGGGGGGCCCAAATGAGCAGTTCTTC.